One TCR beta chain is described in this entry. Its antigen remains unknown. This sample was taken from a study of cytomegalovirus exposure and HLA in healthy donors. Background on the study: An early release of data contained 80 million to 85 million unique TCRs, which came from HLA-typed donors. Study-wide results and caveats: Across all donors, roughly uniform sequencing depth was an assumption of the presence/absence analyses.

In the PCR, 60 Vbeta and 13 Jbeta primers were used. Assay: immunoSEQ multiplex PCR; the TCRdb copy retains only in-frame clones and omits some. The sample lists approximately 210,000 clones; around 87% were seen once. Trimming pared 5 bases from V and 3 bases from J, leaving 17 bases between. The CDR3 length is 15 residues. Germline values: CDR1 MNHEY, CDR2 SMNVEV (reference sequence). This receptor was identified in a woman between 18 and 29 years old in good health and CMV-seronegative. Sequencing input: PBMCs. The chain uses TRBV27 and TRBJ2-7, with a possible D match to TRBD2 (6 bases). CDR3 DNA: TGTGCCAGCAGTCTTGGGGGACCCGGGGGCTACGAGCAGTACTTC. Residues: CASSLGGPGGYEQYF.